This TCR beta chain was obtained from a study of blood T cell repertoires in COVID-19. Trimming removed 0 bases from V and 0 bases from J, with 17 bases in between. The V gene's germline CDR1 is LGHDT and CDR2 YNNKEL (reference sequence). The CDR3 covers 19 residues. Sequencing was performed with immunoSEQ multiplex PCR; in TCRdb, only in-frame clones are kept and a portion is missing. The sample contains hundreds of thousands of clones, 85% to 90% of which appear only once. The clonotype comes from a man aged 18 to 30 who had recovered from COVID-19. The specimen sequenced was PBMCs or T cells enriched from blood (not recorded which). The chain employs TRBV3-1 (or the pseudogene TRBV3-2) and TRBJ2-2; weak D call: TRBD2 (5 bases). The CDR3 DNA reads TGTGCCAGCAGCCAAGATTTGGGTAGCGAACGAGCGAACACCGGGGAGCTGTTTTTT. Translation: CASSQDLGSERANTGELFF.